The 17 T cell receptor beta chains in this list originate from one sample, sequenced in a study of cytomegalovirus exposure and HLA in healthy donors. The PCR ran on 60 Vbeta and 13 Jbeta primers. The method was immunoSEQ multiplex PCR; TCRdb's version includes in-frame clones alone and lacks a portion of them. The data show 95,000 to 150,000 clones, with about 74% seen just once and 4% to 4.5% held by the top ten. The sample taken for sequencing was PBMCs. These TCRs come from a woman in her forties or fifties in good health and CMV-seropositive.

The V gene is TRBV2, the J gene TRBJ2-2, with TRBD2 matching 9 bases. Germline V CDR1 and CDR2: SNHLY, FYNNEI. V trimming: 8 bases; J trimming: 5 bases; junction bases outside the gene matches: 6. The CDR3 totals 14 residues. This chain's CDR3 is CASRTRGGTGELFF. In DNA form, the CDR3 reads TGTGCCAGCCGGACGCGGGGGGGAACCGGGGAGCTGTTTTTT.

This chain links TRBV14 with TRBJ1-1; D perhaps matches TRBD1 (6 bases). Germline V gene lookup returns CDR1 SGHDN and CDR2 FVKESK. V was pared by 5 bases and J by 3 bases, with 13 bases between. This CDR3 has 14 amino acids. In DNA, the CDR3 is TGTGCCAGCAGCTCCCGGGGGGCTCACACTGAAGCTTTCTTT. This translates into CASSSRGAHTEAFF.

The rearrangement uses TRBV19 and TRBJ1-5; possible D gene TRBD1, 6 bases. Germline assignment: CDR1 LNHDA and CDR2 SQIVND (reference sequence). CDR3 length equals 13 residues. With 5 bases removed from V and 5 bases from J, the gap between germline ends came to 10 bases. As DNA, the CDR3 is TGTGCCAGTAGTTTAAGGGGGTATCAGCCCCAGCATTTT. This encodes CASSLRGYQPQHF. The full variable domain, rest sourced from reference TRBV19 and TRBJ1-5, is DGGITQSPKYLFRKEGQNVTLSCEQNLNHDAMYWYRQDPGQGLRLIYYSQIVNDFQKGDIAEGYSVSREKKESFPLTVTSAQKNPTAFYLCASSLRGYQPQHFGDGTRLSIL.

V and J are TRBV5-4 and TRBJ2-7; 7 bases fit TRBD1. The CDR3 spans 14 residues. CDR1 is SGHNT and CDR2 is YYREEE in the germline V gene (reference sequence). The J segment lost 1 base and the V segment lost 2 bases, leaving 3 bases of the junction unmatched. The CDR3 reads CASSFGRGSYEQYF. The CDR3 DNA follows: TGTGCCAGCAGCTTTGGCAGGGGGTCCTACGAGCAGTACTTC.

This clone was seen only once. The rearrangement links TRBV28 to TRBJ1-6, with 8 bases identical to TRBD1. CDR3 size: 14 residues. Per germline, CDR1 MDHEN and CDR2 SYDVKM. J gave up 8 bases and V 5 bases, and 5 bases lay outside the gene matches. The CDR3, as DNA: TGTGCCAGCAGTGTGACAGGGGTTGATTCACCCCTCCACTTT. Encoded protein: CASSVTGVDSPLHF.

The rearrangement joins TRBV6-6 to TRBJ2-2; 8 nucleotides align to TRBD1. Per germline, CDR1 MNHNY and CDR2 SVGAGI (reference sequence). V was pared by 6 bases and J by 4 bases, with 4 bases of the junction left unmatched. The length of the CDR3 is 14 residues. CDR3 DNA: TGTGCCAGCAGAAGACAGGGGACCACCGGGGAGCTGTTTTTT. It translates to CASRRQGTTGELFF.

About this clone: Other DNA sequences in this sample translate to the same CDR3. The chain joins TRBV5-6 to TRBJ2-7, with 8 bases that match TRBD2. Germline CDR1 is SGHDT and CDR2 is YYEEEE. This CDR3 comprises 14 residues. V gave up 4 bases and J gave up 6 bases; unmatched junction bases: 9. The CDR3 region has the DNA TGTGCCAGCAGCCCTTCGCGGGGGGAGGTCGAGCAGTACTTC. Its protein product is CASSPSRGEVEQYF. The whole variable domain, remainder taken from reference TRBV5-6 and TRBJ2-7, is DAGVTQSPTHLIKTRGQQVTLRCSPKSGHDTVSWYQQALGQGPQFIFQYYEEEERQRGNFPDRFSGHQFPNYSSELNVNALLLGDSALYLCASSPSRGEVEQYFGPGTRLTVT.

The chain recombines TRBV28 with TRBJ2-7; D is ambiguous. The CDR3 is 18 residues long. Trimming cost V 4 bases and J 2 bases, with 24 bases left between them. Germline CDR1 reads MDHEN; CDR2 reads SYDVKM. The CDR3 DNA reads as TGTGCCAGCAGTTATCCCGGTCCGGTCCCCTTGGAGCCCTACGAGCAGTACTTC. Its protein product is CASSYPGPVPLEPYEQYF.

This chain joins TRBV28 and TRBJ1-5; possibly TRBD1 for D (6 bases). CDR1 is MDHEN, CDR2 SYDVKM, per germline. This CDR3 is 15 amino acids long. V shed 8 bases and J shed 0 bases, with 14 bases lying between them. This CDR3 reads CASPPSQGSNQPQHF. CDR3 coding DNA: TGTGCCAGCCCTCCTTCACAGGGTAGCAATCAGCCCCAGCATTTT.

V usage is TRBV19 and J usage is TRBJ1-5, with 10 nucleotides matching TRBD1. With V trimmed by 10 bases and J by 6 bases, 12 bases remained unmatched. The CDR3 length is 15 residues. Per the germline V gene, CDR1 is LNHDA and CDR2 is SQIVND (reference sequence). The CDR3 DNA is TGTGCCACAACCGGGACAGGGGCTTGGGGTCAGCCCCAGCATTTT. This encodes CATTGTGAWGQPQHF.

The chain employs TRBV7-2 and TRBJ1-2; TRBD1 aligns across 9 bases. The CDR3 has 17 residues. V trimming: 2 bases; J trimming: 8 bases; junction bases outside the gene matches: 15. Per germline, CDR1 SGHTA and CDR2 FQGNSA. In nucleotides, the CDR3 is TGTGCCAGCAGCTTAAGACCTCGGGGACAGGGTTTGGGGGGCTACACCTTC. Encoded protein: CASSLRPRGQGLGGYTF.

The V call is TRBV2, the J call TRBJ1-5; D is uncertain. V shed 4 bases and J shed 6 bases, with 16 bases lying between them. The V gene's germline CDR1 is SNHLY and CDR2 FYNNEI. This CDR3 region has 15 residues. In nucleotides, the CDR3 is TGTGCCAGCAGTGGAGAGGGAGGCATTGTTCAGCCCCAGCATTTT. Translation gives CASSGEGGIVQPQHF.

This chain connects TRBV6-5 to TRBJ2-2; D gene uncertain. CDR1 MNHEY and CDR2 SVGAGI come from the germline V gene. The CDR3 runs to 16 residues. Trimming stripped 2 bases from V and 3 bases from J, with 13 bases between. The CDR3 here is CASSYVGAQDTGELFF. DNA of the CDR3: TGTGCCAGCAGTTACGTGGGCGCGCAGGACACCGGGGAGCTGTTTTTT.

The rearrangement joins TRBV6-5 to TRBJ2-2, with 7 bases identical to TRBD1. The CDR3 is made up of 15 amino acids. Germline-derived CDR1 and CDR2 are MNHEY and SVGAGI. V shed 2 bases and J 7 bases; nucleotides not matched to a gene: 7. Here the CDR3 reads CASSYKGARGGELFF. The CDR3 DNA reads TGTGCCAGCAGTTACAAGGGGGCTCGTGGCGGGGAGCTGTTTTTT.

V usage is TRBV15 and J usage is TRBJ2-2, with D possibly TRBD1 on 5 matching bases. This CDR3 has 17 amino acids. The V gene lost 3 bases and the J gene lost 0 bases, with 14 bases spanning the gap. Germline assignment: CDR1 LNHNV and CDR2 YYDKDF (reference sequence). The DNA for the CDR3 is TGTGCCACCAGCAGCCTAGGGGCAGGGACGAACACCGGGGAGCTGTTTTTT. The encoded protein is CATSSLGAGTNTGELFF. Full variable domain (missing parts from reference TRBV15 and TRBJ2-2): DAMVIQNPRYQVTQFGKPVTLSCSQTLNHNVMYWYQQKSSQAPKLLFHYYDKDFNNEADTPDNFQSRRPNTSFCFLDIRSPGLGDTAMYLCATSSLGAGTNTGELFFGEGSRLTVL.

This chain joins TRBV7-9 and TRBJ1-2; 12 positions agree with TRBD1. The CDR3 length is 16 residues. Germline V gene lookup returns CDR1 SEHNR and CDR2 FQNEAQ (reference sequence). With V trimmed by 5 bases and J by 3 bases, 7 bases remained unmatched. The CDR3: CASSASGTGGDYGYTF. DNA for the CDR3: TGTGCCAGCAGCGCCTCCGGGACAGGGGGCGACTATGGCTACACCTTC.

CDR3 sequence (DNA): TGCGCCAGCAGCTCTGACACATCCTACGAGCAGTACTTC. Translation gives CASSSDTSYEQYF. This rearrangement joins TRBV4-1 to TRBJ2-7; D is uncertain. V was trimmed by 5 bases and J by 1 base, leaving 9 bases between them. This CDR3 is 13 amino acids long. Looked up from germline, CDR1 is MGHRA and CDR2 is YSYEKL.